This TCR beta chain originates from a study of blood T cells in healthy people across ages. Then a second PCR, running roughly 7 to 11 cycles, was carried out with a sample-barcoded 5' primer and a J-beta primer mix. TCRdb re-called the 5' RACE reads through MiXCR, storing one row per CDR3 protein. The sample consists of approximately 800,000 distinct CDR3 sequences, roughly 25% of them appearing once. V lost 4 bases to trimming and J lost 1 base, with 11 bases between them. This CDR3 comprises 14 residues. CDR1 and CDR2 (germline): SGHRS, YFSETQ. These same data were also listed under a study on T cells of mothers and their children. This second study says: Random nucleotides (2-4) and sample barcodes were added by the M1S primer used in the second PCR.

Sequencing used blood. The chain combines TRBV5-1 with TRBJ1-1; D is uncertain. This TCR came from a boy aged 5-17 years in good health. CDR3 DNA: TGCGCCAGCAGCGAAGAACCAAGGAACACTGAAGCTTTCTTT. Translation: CASSEEPRNTEAFF.